The clone carrying this T cell receptor (beta chain) has just a few counts. Produced via immunoSEQ multiplex PCR; TCRdb's table is partial and in-frame only. The repertoire holds about 4,900 clones, with 69% as singletons. CDR3 size: 12 residues. This sample stems from a study of coeliac disease. This TCR was recovered from a middle-aged woman. Source material: lymphocytes from the gut lamina propria. This rearrangement joins TRBV12-2 to TRBJ1-1; the table names TRBD1, a call not compared with the DNA. TRBV12-2 represents a pseudogene. CDR3 nucleotides: TGTGCAAGTCGCTTAGAGGGGCCTGAAGCTTTCTTT. Amino acid sequence: CASRLEGPEAFF.